A single sample is the source of the 9 T cell receptor beta chains below, sequenced in a study of blood T cell repertoires in COVID-19. Generated by immunoSEQ multiplex PCR, the TCRdb table keeps only in-frame clones and is missing some. In the table there are about 310,000 clones, around 90% of which are singletons. Sequenced sample: PBMCs or T cells enriched from blood (not recorded which). The receptors were gathered from a woman aged 18-29 years with acute COVID-19.

The chain combines TRBV14 with TRBJ1-6, with 8 nucleotides matching TRBD1. CDR3 size: 15 residues. Trimming removed 4 bases from V and 6 bases from J; junction bases left unmatched: 5. Germline V lookup: CDR1 SGHDN, CDR2 FVKESK. CDR3 loop: CASSPWTGLNSPLHF. Written as DNA, the CDR3 is TGTGCCAGCAGCCCGTGGACAGGGCTTAATTCACCCCTCCACTTT.

This chain links TRBV3-1 (or the pseudogene TRBV3-2) with TRBJ2-7, with 10 nucleotides matching TRBD1. Germline lookup yields CDR1 LGHDT and CDR2 YNNKEL (reference sequence). Trimming took 5 bases from V and 3 from J; bases not matched to a gene: 7. This CDR3 has 15 amino acids. The CDR3 region is CASSYPGQGIYEQYF. CDR3 nucleotides: TGTGCCAGCAGCTATCCGGGACAGGGGATCTACGAGCAGTACTTC.

The V call is TRBV28, the J call TRBJ2-1; 12 bases are shared with TRBD1. Losses at the gene ends were 7 bases for V and 9 bases for J; bases not matched to a gene: 10. The CDR3 consists of 15 residues. Germline values: CDR1 MDHEN, CDR2 SYDVKM. DNA of the CDR3: TGTGCCAGCACCTCGGGACAGGGGGCGCTGGGTGAGCAGTTCTTC. Amino acid sequence: CASTSGQGALGEQFF.

The chain combines TRBV28 with TRBJ1-2, with a possible D match to TRBD1 (6 bases). The CDR3 extends over 13 amino acids. From germline, CDR1 is MDHEN and CDR2 SYDVKM. V was cut by 2 bases and J by 7 bases, with 11 bases left in between. In DNA form, the CDR3 reads TGTGCCAGCAGTTTACAGGGGCGAGGTGGCTACACCTTC. Its protein is CASSLQGRGGYTF.

This rearrangement joins TRBV11-1 to TRBJ1-2, with 8 bases matching TRBD1. Germline trimming cut 5 bases from V and 6 bases from J; bases unmatched to any gene: 8. The CDR3 length is 14 residues. CDR1 and CDR2 (germline): SGHAT, FQDESV (reference sequence). In DNA, the CDR3 is TGTGCCAGCAGCCGCCGGGACAGGCGTAATGGCTACACCTTC. The encoded protein is CASSRRDRRNGYTF.

This clone was picked up a small number of times. The chain employs TRBV15 and TRBJ1-2, with D tentatively TRBD1 (5 bases). Germline lookup yields CDR1 LNHNV and CDR2 YYDKDF (reference sequence). Trimming pared 0 bases from V and 0 bases from J, leaving 11 bases between. CDR3 length: 16 residues. This chain's CDR3 is CATSRDVTVTNYGYTF. For the CDR3, the DNA is TGTGCCACCAGCAGAGATGTGACAGTTACTAACTATGGCTACACCTTC.

This chain links TRBV2 with TRBJ2-7; 7 bases are shared with TRBD2. Germline V lookup: CDR1 SNHLY, CDR2 FYNNEI. The CDR3 has 16 residues. Trimming removed 3 bases from V and 1 base from J; junction bases left unmatched: 9. As DNA, the CDR3 is TGTGCCAGCAGTGAGGAGGGCGGGAGTTGGTCCTACGAGCAGTACTTC. It yields the protein CASSEEGGSWSYEQYF. The full variable domain, in which reference TRBV2 and TRBJ2-7 provide the parts outside the CDR3, is EPEVTQTPSHQVTQMGQEVILRCVPISNHLYFYWYRQILGQKVEFLVSFYNNEISEKSEIFDDQFSVERPDGSNFTLKIRSTKLEDSAMYFCASSEEGGSWSYEQYFGPGTRLTVT.

V and J are TRBV5-1 and TRBJ2-3; D may be TRBD2 (6 bases). Per germline, CDR1 SGHRS and CDR2 YFSETQ. The CDR3 loop spans 14 amino acids. V shed 5 bases and J shed 0 bases, with 10 bases lying between them. The CDR3 here is CASSSGVSTDTQYF. Here the CDR3 DNA reads TGCGCCAGCAGTAGCGGAGTCAGCACAGATACGCAGTATTTT.

In DNA form, the CDR3 reads TGTGCCAGCAGCCGGAGCGGAAACACCGGGGAGCTGTTTTTT. It specifies CASSRSGNTGELFF. V is TRBV3-1 (or the pseudogene TRBV3-2) and J is TRBJ2-2; possible D gene TRBD2, 5 bases. Germline CDR1 reads LGHDT; CDR2 reads YNNKEL (reference sequence). The CDR3 covers 14 residues. V lost 4 bases to trimming and J lost 2 bases, with 8 bases between them.